These 20 T cell receptor beta chains share one sample of origin, sequenced in a study of CXCR3-negative and CXCR3-positive naive CD8 T cells. General observations from the study: Greater hydrophobicity was found in TRB CDR3s of CXCR3-positive naive cells than of CXCR3-negative naive cells.

cDNA libraries for TRB were generated by 5' RACE incorporating UMI labels. TCRdb reworked the 5' RACE reads into one entry per CDR3 protein, no DNA. The sample table includes some 130,000 distinct CDR3 sequences. These receptors have no identified antigens. The sample was naive CXCR3+ CD8+ T cells from blood. The subset was: CD45RO-CCR7+CD27+CD95- naive CD8+ T cells expressing CXCR3 (TNR3+). These receptors came from a human donor in good health. Some clones in this sample may be carry-over from other donors' samples.

The chain has TRBV28 and TRBJ2-5; TCRdb returns TRBD2, unconfirmable since there is no DNA. The germline V gene encodes CDR1 MDHEN and CDR2 SYDVKM. CDR3 size: 16 residues. CDR3 sequence: CASSLGVHLDQETQYF.

This chain links TRBV20-1 with TRBJ1-1; TCRdb's assignment of TRBD1 cannot be checked, as there is no DNA. Germline-derived CDR1 and CDR2 are DFQATT and SNEGSKA (reference sequence). CDR3 length equals 13 residues. CDR3 protein: CSAITGLNTEAFF.

The chain has TRBV20-1 and TRBJ2-1; TCRdb returns TRBD2, unconfirmable since there is no DNA. Germline-derived CDR1 and CDR2 are DFQATT and SNEGSKA (reference sequence). This CDR3 is 14 amino acids long. CDR3 residues: CSARSAEDYNEQFF.

CDR3 protein: CASSLLAGELFF. The V and J genes are TRBV11-2 and TRBJ2-2. CDR1 is SGHAT and CDR2 is FQNNGV in the germline V gene. The CDR3 has 12 residues. Based on the CDR3 plus reference TRBV11-2 and TRBJ2-2, the full variable domain is EAGVAQSPRYKIIEKRQSVAFWCNPISGHATLYWYQQILGQGPKLLIQFQNNGVVDDSQLPKDRFSAERLKGVDSTLKIQPAKLEDSAVYLCASSLLAGELFFGEGSRLTVL.

This chain uses TRBV23-1 with TRBJ1-4; TCRdb's assignment of TRBD1 cannot be checked, as there is no DNA. TRBV23-1 is an open reading frame, and its role is uncertain. This CDR3 is built from 18 residues. The CDR3 sequence is CASSQSLKQGAVREKLFF.

The chain links TRBV6-5 to TRBJ2-1; TCRdb calls TRBD1, which cannot be checked without DNA. The CDR3 has 16 amino acids. Per the germline V gene, CDR1 is MNHEY and CDR2 is SVGAGI. The CDR3 reads CASSYEDSGSYNEQFF.

The chain combines TRBV4-1 with TRBJ2-7; TCRdb's D call, TRBD1, is unchecked because there is no DNA. This CDR3 has 15 residues. Germline assignment: CDR1 MGHRA and CDR2 YSYEKL. Here the CDR3 reads CASSSATGTGYEQYF.

The chain recombines TRBV7-8 with TRBJ2-7; the D call of TRBD1 rests on TCRdb alone, since no DNA is present to check it. The germline CDR1 and CDR2 sequences are SGHVS and FQNEAQ. The CDR3 length is 16 residues. CDR3 in amino acids: CASSSPGPTRIHEQYF.

The rearrangement uses TRBV7-3 and TRBJ2-2; TCRdb calls TRBD2, which cannot be checked without DNA. The germline gives CDR1 SGHTA, CDR2 FQGTGA. The CDR3 is 18 residues long. CDR3 region: CASSSPERGMANTGELFF. Using reference TRBV7-3 and TRBJ2-2 for the parts outside the CDR3, the full variable domain is GAGVSQTPSNKVTEKGKYVELRCDPISGHTALYWYRQSLGQGPEFLIYFQGTGAADDSGLPNDRFFAVRPEGSVSTLKIQRTERGDSAVYLCASSSPERGMANTGELFFGEGSRLTVL.

V and J are TRBV7-3 and TRBJ1-1. Germline V gene sequence: CDR1 SGHTA, CDR2 FQGTGA. The CDR3 runs 14 residues. The CDR3 region is CASSPGGRNTEAFF.

The CDR3 loop reads CASSDPRQVTTYEQYF. This sequence joins TRBV10-2 and TRBJ2-7; TCRdb proposes TRBD1, but this gene call is untestable without DNA. This CDR3 has 16 amino acids. Germline CDR1 reads WSHSY; CDR2 reads SAAADI.

The genes are TRBV7-9 and TRBJ2-7; TCRdb outputs TRBD1, but without DNA this stays unchecked. Germline V gene lookup returns CDR1 SEHNR and CDR2 FQNEAQ (reference sequence). The CDR3 has 12 residues. The CDR3 loop is CASSGRVAEQYF.

V usage is TRBV9 and J usage is TRBJ2-1; TCRdb calls TRBD2, which cannot be checked without DNA. CDR3 length equals 16 residues. Per germline, CDR1 SGDLS and CDR2 YYNGEE. The chain's CDR3 is CASSVVAGSSYNEQFF.

The chain carries TRBV5-1 and TRBJ1-6. CDR3 size: 17 residues. From germline, CDR1 is SGHRS and CDR2 YFSETQ. CDR3 sequence: CASSLDRSSSYNSPLHF.

The CDR3 here is CASSSYNEQFF. V and J are TRBV12-3 or TRBV12-4 and TRBJ2-1. The CDR3 is 11 amino acids.

The rearrangement links TRBV2 to TRBJ2-2; TCRdb names TRBD1, which stays unverified in the absence of DNA. Germline-derived CDR1 and CDR2 are SNHLY and FYNNEI. The CDR3 consists of 17 residues. The CDR3 is CASSEVARVLSTGELFF.

This chain connects TRBV4-3 to TRBJ2-1; TCRdb outputs TRBD1, but without DNA this stays unchecked. This CDR3 spans 15 amino acids. The V gene's germline CDR1 is LGHNA and CDR2 YSLEER. CDR3 loop: CASSQTDRAGYEQFF.

The chain combines TRBV5-5 with TRBJ1-2; without DNA, the TCRdb call of TRBD1 cannot be checked. Germline V CDR1 and CDR2: SGHKS, YYEKEE (reference sequence). This CDR3 is 14 amino acids long. This CDR3 reads CASSKDRGPYGYTF. Drawing the rest from reference TRBV5-5 and TRBJ1-2, the complete variable domain is DAGVTQSPTHLIKTRGQQVTLRCSPISGHKSVSWYQQVLGQGPQFIFQYYEKEERGRGNFPDRFSARQFPNYSSELNVNALLLGDSALYLCASSKDRGPYGYTFGSGTRLTVV.

The chain has TRBV28 and TRBJ2-7; TCRdb selects TRBD2, and the lack of DNA leaves this call unchecked. The germline gives CDR1 MDHEN, CDR2 SYDVKM. The CDR3 is made up of 11 amino acids. CDR3 in amino acids: CARGVKYEQYF.

The chain combines TRBV6-5 with TRBJ2-6; TCRdb picks TRBD1, but there is no DNA to check that call. Germline lookup yields CDR1 MNHEY and CDR2 SVGAGI. CDR3 length equals 16 residues. The chain's CDR3 is CASSFRGGPGANVLTF.